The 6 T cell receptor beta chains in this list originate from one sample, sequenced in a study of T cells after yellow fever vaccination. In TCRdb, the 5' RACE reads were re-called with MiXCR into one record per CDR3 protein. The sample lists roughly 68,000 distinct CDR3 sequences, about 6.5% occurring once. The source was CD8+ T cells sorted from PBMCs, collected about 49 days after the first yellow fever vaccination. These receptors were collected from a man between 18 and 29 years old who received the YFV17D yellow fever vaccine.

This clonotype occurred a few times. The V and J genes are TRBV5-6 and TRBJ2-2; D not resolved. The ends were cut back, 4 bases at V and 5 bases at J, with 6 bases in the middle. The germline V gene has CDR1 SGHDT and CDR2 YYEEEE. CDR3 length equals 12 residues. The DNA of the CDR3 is TGTGCCAGCAGCCCGGCAACCGGGGAGCTGTTTTTT. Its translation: CASSPATGELFF.

The CDR3 reads CASSPGTDPRETQYF. DNA for the CDR3: TGTGCCAGCAGTCCTGGGACGGACCCCAGAGAGACCCAGTACTTC. This chain uses TRBV27 with TRBJ2-5; either TRBD1 or TRBD2 may supply D (5 bases each). Trimming took 5 bases from V and 4 from J, leaving 17 bases between them. The germline V gene encodes CDR1 MNHEY and CDR2 SMNVEV (reference sequence). CDR3 length: 15 residues.

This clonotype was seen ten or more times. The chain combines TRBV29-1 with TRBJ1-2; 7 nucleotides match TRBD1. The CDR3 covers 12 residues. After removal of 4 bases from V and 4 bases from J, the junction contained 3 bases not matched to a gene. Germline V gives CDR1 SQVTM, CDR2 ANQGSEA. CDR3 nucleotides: TGCAGCGTTGCACAGGGGCCCTATGGCTACACCTTC. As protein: CSVAQGPYGYTF. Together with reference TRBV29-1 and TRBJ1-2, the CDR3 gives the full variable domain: SAVISQKPSRDICQRGTSLTIQCQVDSQVTMMFWYRQQPGQSLTLIATANQGSEATYESGFVIDKFPISRPNLTFSTLTVSNMSPEDSSIYLCSVAQGPYGYTFGSGTRLTVV.

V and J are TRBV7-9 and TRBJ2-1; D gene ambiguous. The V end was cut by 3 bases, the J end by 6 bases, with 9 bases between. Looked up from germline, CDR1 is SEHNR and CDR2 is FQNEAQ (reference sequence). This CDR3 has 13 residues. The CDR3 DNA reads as TGTGCCAGCAGCTTCTCCCCGATCAATGAGCAGTTCTTC. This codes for CASSFSPINEQFF.

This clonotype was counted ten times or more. CDR3 nucleotide sequence: TGTGCCAGCAGTTTATCCTTGAACACTGAAGCTTTCTTT. It encodes CASSLSLNTEAFF. The chain carries TRBV27 and TRBJ1-1; D ambiguous. Germline V lookup: CDR1 MNHEY, CDR2 SMNVEV (reference sequence). The V end was cut by 0 bases, the J end by 0 bases, with 2 bases between. The CDR3 is made up of 13 amino acids.

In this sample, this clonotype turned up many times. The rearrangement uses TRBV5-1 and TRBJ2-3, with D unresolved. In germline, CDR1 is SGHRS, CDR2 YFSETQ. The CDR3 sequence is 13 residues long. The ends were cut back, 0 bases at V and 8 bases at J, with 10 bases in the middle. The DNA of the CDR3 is TGCGCCAGCAGCTTGGGGAGCAAGGGTACGCAGTATTTT. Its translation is CASSLGSKGTQYF.